The next 28 T cell receptor beta chains were all read from a single sample in a study of early T cells in non-severe SARS-CoV-2 infection. TCRdb reprocessed the 5' RACE reads with MiXCR, giving one entry per CDR3 protein. The repertoire holds roughly 51,000 distinct CDR3 sequences, with more than 6.5% as singletons. Material for sequencing was whole blood. The source of these receptors is an adult who was a healthcare worker with PCR-confirmed SARS-CoV-2 infection or an uninfected control (not recorded which).

This clonotype was observed at least ten times. V and J are TRBV11-2 and TRBJ2-7; 7 positions agree with TRBD1. The CDR3 runs to 15 residues. CDR1 SGHAT and CDR2 FQNNGV come from the germline V gene. V dropped 2 bases and J dropped 4; count of bases not matched to a gene: 8. The CDR3 region is CASSLRQGLLYEQYF. The CDR3 DNA reads as TGTGCCAGCAGCTTAAGACAGGGATTATTATACGAGCAGTACTTC. The full variable domain, completed using reference TRBV11-2 and TRBJ2-7, is EAGVAQSPRYKIIEKRQSVAFWCNPISGHATLYWYQQILGQGPKLLIQFQNNGVVDDSQLPKDRFSAERLKGVDSTLKIQPAKLEDSAVYLCASSLRQGLLYEQYFGPGTRLTVT.

The chain carries TRBV5-1 and TRBJ2-5, with 14 bases matching TRBD2. The germline V gene encodes CDR1 SGHRS and CDR2 YFSETQ. The CDR3 length is 17 residues. V shed 5 bases, J shed 4 bases, and the junction held 10 bases outside the gene matches. CDR3 DNA sequence: TGCGCCAGCAGTCAGGGACTAGCGGGGGATATTGGAGAGACCCAGTACTTC. Encoded protein: CASSQGLAGDIGETQYF.

This clonotype has at least ten counts. This chain links TRBV28 with TRBJ2-1, with 13 bases matching TRBD2. The CDR3 spans 19 residues. The germline CDR1 and CDR2 sequences are MDHEN and SYDVKM. Losses at the gene ends were 6 bases for V and 0 bases for J; bases not matched to a gene: 11. The CDR3 nucleotides read TGTGCCAGCAGCTCCAGACTAGCGGGGGGTCCTAGCTCCTACAATGAGCAGTTCTTC. Protein sequence: CASSSRLAGGPSSYNEQFF. Based on the CDR3 plus reference TRBV28 and TRBJ2-1, the full variable domain is DVKVTQSSRYLVKRTGEKVFLECVQDMDHENMFWYRQDPGLGLRLIYFSYDVKMKEKGDIPEGYSVSREKKERFSLILESASTNQTSMYLCASSSRLAGGPSSYNEQFFGPGTRLTVL.

The CDR3: CASSEGGFYNEQFF. The CDR3 coding sequence is TGTGCCAGCAGTGAAGGGGGATTCTACAATGAGCAGTTCTTC. The chain links TRBV2 to TRBJ2-1; D gene unclear. This CDR3 region has 14 residues. The V and J ends lost 1 base and 3 bases respectively, with 7 bases between them. Looked up from germline, CDR1 is SNHLY and CDR2 is FYNNEI.

This clonotype was counted between two and nine times. This sequence joins TRBV28 and TRBJ2-1; 10 positions match TRBD1. This CDR3 region has 16 residues. Germline-derived CDR1 and CDR2 are MDHEN and SYDVKM. Unmatched junction bases numbered 13, after V lost 7 bases and J lost 7 bases. The CDR3 coding sequence is TGTGCCAGCAATCCCCTCGGGGGACAGGGGAAGAATGAGCAGTTCTTC. It encodes CASNPLGGQGKNEQFF.

There are many counts of this clonotype. The V and J genes are TRBV12-3 or TRBV12-4 and TRBJ2-7; D unresolved. The CDR3 sequence is 13 residues long. Trimming removed 3 bases at V and 3 bases at J, with 9 bases between. CDR3 in amino acids: CASSFRRNYEQYF. As DNA, the CDR3 is TGTGCCAGCAGTTTCCGCAGAAACTACGAGCAGTACTTC.

The chain combines TRBV24-1 with TRBJ2-1; 7 bases are a match to TRBD2. Germline CDR1 is KGHDR and CDR2 is SFDVKD. The CDR3 covers 15 residues. V lost 2 bases to trimming and J lost 3 bases; unmatched junction nucleotides: 3. In DNA, the CDR3 is TGTGCCACCAGTGATTGGCGGGGGAACTACAATGAGCAGTTCTTC. Amino acid sequence: CATSDWRGNYNEQFF.

This chain connects TRBV28 to TRBJ1-4, with TRBD1 matching over 7 bases. CDR3 size: 14 residues. J lost 7 bases, V lost 4 bases, and 6 bases had no gene match. The germline V gene has CDR1 MDHEN and CDR2 SYDVKM. The DNA of the CDR3 is TGTGCCAGCAGTTGGGACAGTTCGGGTGAAAAACTGTTTTTT. Amino acid sequence: CASSWDSSGEKLFF.

This clonotype was seen at least ten times. The chain employs TRBV4-1 and TRBJ1-4; TRBD1 aligns across 8 bases. Germline V gene lookup returns CDR1 MGHRA and CDR2 YSYEKL. With V trimmed by 0 bases and J by 5 bases, 5 bases remained unmatched. This CDR3 spans 16 amino acids. CDR3 amino acids: CASSQDRTGRNEKLFF. The DNA of the CDR3 is TGCGCCAGCAGCCAAGATCGGACAGGGAGGAATGAAAAACTGTTTTTT.

The chain carries TRBV5-6 and TRBJ2-1; 7 bases are a match to TRBD1. Trimming took 4 bases from V and 4 from J; bases not matched to a gene: 8. Per germline, CDR1 SGHDT and CDR2 YYEEEE. The CDR3 consists of 15 residues. The CDR3 DNA follows: TGTGCCAGCAGCATCGGACAGGATGGTTACAATGAGCAGTTCTTC. Encoded protein: CASSIGQDGYNEQFF.

This clonotype was recorded a few times. V gene TRBV6-1 combines with J gene TRBJ1-6; the match to TRBD1 covers 8 bases. The CDR3 extends over 19 amino acids. The V segment lost 7 bases and the J segment 1 base; nucleotides outside the gene matches: 15. Germline V gene sequence: CDR1 MNHNS, CDR2 SASEGT. The CDR3 DNA reads TGTGCCAGCATTCTCCATGGGGTTCAGGGGGCGTCCTATAATTCACCCCTCCACTTT. The encoded protein is CASILHGVQGASYNSPLHF.

This clonotype was counted ten times or more. The V call is TRBV18, the J call TRBJ1-5, with TRBD1 matching over 7 bases. The germline gives CDR1 KGHSH, CDR2 LQKENI. The CDR3 extends over 15 amino acids. The V and J ends lost 0 bases and 2 bases, in that order; junction bases with no gene match: 1. The chain's CDR3 is CASSPPGTGNQPQHF. DNA for the CDR3: TGTGCCAGCTCACCACCCGGGACAGGCAATCAGCCCCAGCATTTT.

V is TRBV15 and J is TRBJ1-5; D is uncertain. The CDR3 runs 12 residues. Trimming cost V 3 bases and J 4 bases, with 4 bases left between them. Per the germline V gene, CDR1 is LNHNV and CDR2 is YYDKDF (reference sequence). CDR3 in DNA: TGTGCCACCAGCAGTTTAAATCAGCCCCAGCATTTT. Its translation: CATSSLNQPQHF. Full variable domain (missing parts from reference TRBV15 and TRBJ1-5): DAMVIQNPRYQVTQFGKPVTLSCSQTLNHNVMYWYQQKSSQAPKLLFHYYDKDFNNEADTPDNFQSRRPNTSFCFLDIRSPGLGDTAMYLCATSSLNQPQHFGDGTRLSIL.

At least ten counts were recorded for this clonotype. This rearrangement joins TRBV12-3 or TRBV12-4 to TRBJ2-5, with D unresolved. This CDR3 contains 12 residues. With 6 bases removed from V and 1 base from J, the gap between germline ends came to 6 bases. This CDR3 reads CASSHVQETQYF. CDR3 bases: TGTGCCAGCAGCCACGTCCAAGAGACCCAGTACTTC.

This chain uses TRBV7-2 with TRBJ1-1, with 12 bases lining up with TRBD1. Germline V lookup: CDR1 SGHTA, CDR2 FQGNSA. This CDR3 is built from 15 residues. V shed 7 bases and J 0 bases; nucleotides not matched to a gene: 3. For the CDR3, the DNA is TGTGCCAGCACGGGACAGGGGGCTCTGAACACTGAAGCTTTCTTT. It specifies CASTGQGALNTEAFF. Full variable domain (outside the CDR3, taken from reference TRBV7-2 and TRBJ1-1): GAGVSQSPSNKVTEKGKDVELRCDPISGHTALYWYRQSLGQGLEFLIYFQGNSAPDKSGLPSDRFSAERTGGSVSTLTIQRTQQEDSAVYLCASTGQGALNTEAFFGQGTRLTVV.

This clonotype was recorded many times. This chain links TRBV29-1 with TRBJ2-2; D is unclear. The CDR3 contains 14 residues. V lost 4 bases to trimming and J lost 3 bases, with 12 bases between them. CDR1 SQVTM and CDR2 ANQGSEA come from the germline V gene. CDR3 sequence reads: CSVGGSTDTGELFF. Here the CDR3 DNA reads TGCAGCGTTGGGGGATCTACGGACACCGGGGAGCTGTTTTTT.

This clonotype was seen repeatedly, ten times or more. V is TRBV20-1 and J is TRBJ2-1; D might be TRBD2 (6 bases). V lost 1 base, J lost 2 bases, and 21 bases lay in between. This CDR3 is 18 amino acids long. Germline CDR1 is DFQATT and CDR2 is SNEGSKA (reference sequence). The CDR3 bases are TGCAGTGCTAGAGTTAGAAGTTTTGGACTACTCCCCTACAATGAGCAGTTCTTC. Protein: CSARVRSFGLLPYNEQFF.

This clonotype was recorded at least ten times. This sequence joins TRBV3-1 and TRBJ2-1; D could derive from TRBD1 or TRBD2 (5 bases each). Germline V gene sequence: CDR1 LGHDT, CDR2 YNNKEL (reference sequence). The CDR3 extends over 12 amino acids. Trimming removed 4 bases at V and 8 bases at J, with 9 bases between. The CDR3 here is CASSPRGDEQFF. The CDR3 DNA follows: TGTGCCAGCAGCCCACGAGGGGATGAGCAGTTCTTC.

In this sample, this clonotype turned up once. The rearrangement uses TRBV12-3 or TRBV12-4 and TRBJ2-7, with D possibly being TRBD1 (6 bases). V lost 6 bases and J lost 6, with 15 bases in between. CDR3 length: 13 amino acids. CDR3 nucleotide sequence: TGTGCCAGCAGCCACCGAACAGGGACCGAGCAGTACTTC. This translates into CASSHRTGTEQYF.

This clonotype occurred a few times. The chain joins TRBV9 to TRBJ1-1, with D perhaps matching TRBD1 (5 bases). Germline V lookup: CDR1 SGDLS, CDR2 YYNGEE. With 4 bases removed from V and 6 bases from J, the gap between germline ends came to 16 bases. This CDR3 has 14 amino acids. The chain's CDR3 is CASSPARGPAEAFF. Written as DNA, the CDR3 is TGTGCCAGCAGCCCCGCCCGGGGCCCTGCTGAAGCTTTCTTT.

This clonotype was counted ten times or more. The chain couples TRBV30 to TRBJ1-2; D not certain. Germline CDR1 GTSNPN, CDR2 SVGIG (reference sequence). The CDR3 spans 12 residues. Trimming removed 2 bases at V and 4 bases at J, with 8 bases between. CDR3 region: CAWSQRGYGYTF. For the CDR3, the DNA is TGTGCCTGGAGTCAACGAGGCTATGGCTACACCTTC.

This clonotype was observed many times. The chain employs TRBV18 and TRBJ1-1; D gene uncertain. Germline values: CDR1 KGHSH, CDR2 LQKENI. The CDR3 has 13 residues. The V end lost 2 bases, the J end lost 0 bases, and 4 bases lay between the germline ends. CDR3 loop: CASSPGMNTEAFF. The DNA for the CDR3 is TGTGCCAGCTCACCAGGGATGAACACTGAAGCTTTCTTT. Variable domain in full (rest from reference TRBV18 and TRBJ1-1): NAGVMQNPRHLVRRRGQEARLRCSPMKGHSHVYWYRQLPEEGLKFMVYLQKENIIDESGMPKERFSAEFPKEGPSILRIQQVVRGDSAAYFCASSPGMNTEAFFGQGTRLTVV.

This clonotype has ten or more counts. This rearrangement joins TRBV19 to TRBJ2-3; no clear D. V shed 6 bases and J shed 4 bases, with 11 bases lying between them. This CDR3 spans 13 amino acids. The germline V gene has CDR1 LNHDA and CDR2 SQIVND (reference sequence). CDR3 region: CASRLTPPDTQYF. In DNA, the CDR3 is TGTGCCAGTAGGCTGACACCACCAGATACGCAGTATTTT.

This clonotype was detected many times. The CDR3 spells CSSGQGNSPLHF. The CDR3 region has the DNA TGCAGTTCAGGACAGGGCAATTCACCCCTCCACTTT. The chain recombines TRBV20-1 with TRBJ1-6, with 8 bases lining up with TRBD1. Germline V gene lookup returns CDR1 DFQATT and CDR2 SNEGSKA (reference sequence). The CDR3 loop spans 12 amino acids. The V gene end was trimmed by 8 bases and the J gene end by 7 bases; junction bases not matched to a gene: 4.

Comment on this clonotype: A far larger clone is off by one base, so a read error is likely. This chain links TRBV7-2 with TRBJ1-1; no clear D. Trimming shortened V by 5 bases and J by 5 bases, and 6 bases separated the two germline ends. CDR3 length equals 11 residues. The germline CDR1 and CDR2 sequences are SGHTA and FQGNSA. CDR3 loop: CASSERTEAFF. Here the CDR3 DNA reads TGTGCCAGCAGCGAAAGGACTGAAGCTTTCTTT.

The V and J genes are TRBV5-1 and TRBJ1-4; D call uncertain. The CDR3 runs 15 residues. V was clipped by 0 bases and J by 7 bases, with 13 bases between them. CDR1 and CDR2 from the germline V gene are SGHRS and YFSETQ. The CDR3 coding sequence is TGCGCCAGCAGCTTGGCCACGCGGCCAGGTGAAAAACTGTTTTTT. This sequence encodes CASSLATRPGEKLFF.

This clonotype has a count of ten or more. The rearrangement uses TRBV12-3 or TRBV12-4 and TRBJ2-3, with 12 bases identical to TRBD2. The CDR3 length is 15 residues. V lost 8 bases, J lost 2 bases, and 5 bases stayed unmatched. The CDR3 bases are TGTGCCAGCCTAGCGGGGGGGCTAAACACAGATACGCAGTATTTT. This translates into CASLAGGLNTDTQYF.

This clonotype was detected a few times. The J gene is TRBJ1-6, the V gene TRBV7-9; 8 nucleotides agree with TRBD1. This CDR3 has 14 residues. V trimming: 5 bases; J trimming: 10 bases; junction bases outside the gene matches: 7. CDR1 and CDR2 from the germline V gene are SEHNR and FQNEAQ (reference sequence). The CDR3 coding sequence is TGTGCCAGCAGCCAGACAGGGGACGGCTCACCCCTCCACTTT. Its translation: CASSQTGDGSPLHF. The full variable domain, with the rest looked up from reference TRBV7-9 and TRBJ1-6, is DTGVSQNPRHKITKRGQNVTFRCDPISEHNRLYWYRQTLGQGPEFLTYFQNEAQLEKSRLLSDRFSAERPKGSFSTLEIQRTEQGDSAMYLCASSQTGDGSPLHFGNGTRLTVT.